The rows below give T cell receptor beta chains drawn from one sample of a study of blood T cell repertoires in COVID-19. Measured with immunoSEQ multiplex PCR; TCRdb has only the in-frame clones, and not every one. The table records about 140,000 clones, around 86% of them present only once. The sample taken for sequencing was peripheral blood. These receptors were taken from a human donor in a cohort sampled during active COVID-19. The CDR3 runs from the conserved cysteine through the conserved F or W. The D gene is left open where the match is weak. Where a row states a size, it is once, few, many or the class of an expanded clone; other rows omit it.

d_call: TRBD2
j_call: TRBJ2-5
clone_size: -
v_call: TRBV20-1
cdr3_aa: CSASDAGGGETQYF
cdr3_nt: TGCAGTGCTAGTGACGCGGGAGGAGGGGAGACCCAGTACTTC

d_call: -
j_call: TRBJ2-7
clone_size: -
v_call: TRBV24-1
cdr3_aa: CATSDPDTGEQYF
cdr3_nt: TGTGCCACCAGTGATCCTGACACGGGGGAGCAGTACTTC

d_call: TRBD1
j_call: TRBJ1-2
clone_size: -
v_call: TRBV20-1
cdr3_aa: CSASSGQYGYTF
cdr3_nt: TGCAGTGCTAGTTCGGGACAGTATGGCTACACCTTC

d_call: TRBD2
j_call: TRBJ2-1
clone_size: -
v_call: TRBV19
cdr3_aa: CASSMGISGTPYNEQFF
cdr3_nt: TGTGCCAGTAGTATGGGGATTAGCGGGACTCCGTACAATGAGCAGTTCTTC

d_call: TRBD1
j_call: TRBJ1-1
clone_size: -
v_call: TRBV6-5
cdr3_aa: CASRINAGGTEAFF
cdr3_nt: TGTGCCAGCAGGATCAACGCAGGGGGCACTGAAGCTTTCTTT

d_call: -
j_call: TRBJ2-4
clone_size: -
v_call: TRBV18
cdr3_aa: CASSPTGGVNIQYF
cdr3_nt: TGTGCCAGCTCACCTACAGGGGGGGTAAACATTCAGTACTTC

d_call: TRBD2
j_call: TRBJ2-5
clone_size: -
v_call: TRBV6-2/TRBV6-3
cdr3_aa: CASSPLAGGLETQYF
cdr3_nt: TGTGCCAGCAGCCCACTAGCGGGAGGGTTAGAGACCCAGTACTTC

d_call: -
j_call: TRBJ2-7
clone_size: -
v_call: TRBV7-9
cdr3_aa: CASSLAGTYEQYF
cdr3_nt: TGTGCCAGCAGCTTAGCGGGCACATACGAGCAGTACTTC

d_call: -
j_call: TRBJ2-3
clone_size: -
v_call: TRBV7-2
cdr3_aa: CASSLLPETDTQYF
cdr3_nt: TGTGCCAGCAGCTTATTGCCCGAGACAGATACGCAGTATTTT

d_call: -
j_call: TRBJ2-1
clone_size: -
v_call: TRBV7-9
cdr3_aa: CASSLGSGFGGNEQFF
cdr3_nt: TGTGCCAGCAGCTTAGGTTCAGGTTTTGGAGGCAATGAGCAGTTCTTC

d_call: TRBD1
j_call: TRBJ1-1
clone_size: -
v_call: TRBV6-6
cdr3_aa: CASRLTGGDTEAFF
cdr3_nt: TGTGCCAGCAGGCTCACAGGGGGAGACACTGAAGCTTTCTTT

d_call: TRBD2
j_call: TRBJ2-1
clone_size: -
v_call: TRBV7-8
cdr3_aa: CASSLTAGGSWEQFF
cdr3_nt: TGTGCCAGCAGCTTAACAGCGGGAGGGTCTTGGGAGCAGTTCTTC

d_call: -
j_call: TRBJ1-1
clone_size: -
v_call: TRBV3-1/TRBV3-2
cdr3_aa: CASSHLRGTEAFF
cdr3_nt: TGTGCCAGCAGCCATCTCCGGGGGACTGAAGCTTTCTTT

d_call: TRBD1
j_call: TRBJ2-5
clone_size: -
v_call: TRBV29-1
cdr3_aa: CSVATGTGRETQYF
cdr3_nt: TGCAGCGTTGCCACCGGGACAGGGCGGGAGACCCAGTACTTC

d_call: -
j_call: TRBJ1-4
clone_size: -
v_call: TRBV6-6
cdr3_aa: CASSRAGDEKLFF
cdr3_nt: TGTGCCAGCAGTCGAGCAGGGGATGAAAAACTGTTTTTT

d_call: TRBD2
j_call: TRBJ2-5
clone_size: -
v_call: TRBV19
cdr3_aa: CASSRPGLDPSAQYF
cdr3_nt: TGTGCCAGTAGTCGTCCGGGACTAGACCCCTCGGCCCAGTACTTC

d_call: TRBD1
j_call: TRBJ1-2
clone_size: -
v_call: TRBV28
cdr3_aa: CASSPGGENYGYTF
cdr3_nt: TGTGCCAGCAGTCCAGGGGGCGAGAACTATGGCTACACCTTC

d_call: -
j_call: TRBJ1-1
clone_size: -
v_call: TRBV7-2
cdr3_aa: CASSRSATGNTEAFF
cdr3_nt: TGTGCCAGCAGCCGGTCGGCTACAGGGAACACTGAAGCTTTCTTT

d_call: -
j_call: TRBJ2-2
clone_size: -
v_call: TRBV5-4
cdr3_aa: CASSSKSSGAGELFF
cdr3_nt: TGTGCCAGCAGCTCCAAGTCGTCGGGTGCAGGGGAGCTGTTTTTT

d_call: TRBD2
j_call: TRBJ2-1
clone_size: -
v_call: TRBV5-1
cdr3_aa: CASSWEGTTYNEQFF
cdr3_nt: TGCGCCAGCAGCTGGGAGGGGACTACGTACAATGAGCAGTTCTTC

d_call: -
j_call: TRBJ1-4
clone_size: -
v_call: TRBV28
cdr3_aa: CASRSESINEKLFF
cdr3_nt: TGTGCCAGCAGATCCGAGAGTATTAATGAAAAACTGTTTTTT

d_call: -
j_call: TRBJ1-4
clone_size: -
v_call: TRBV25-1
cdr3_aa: CASSAYGGATNEKLFF
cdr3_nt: TGTGCCAGCAGTGCCTACGGAGGAGCAACTAATGAAAAACTGTTTTTT

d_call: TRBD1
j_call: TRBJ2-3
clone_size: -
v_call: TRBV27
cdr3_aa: CASSFLSGTGLTDTQYF
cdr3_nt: TGTGCCAGCAGTTTCCTCTCCGGGACAGGACTCACAGATACGCAGTATTTT

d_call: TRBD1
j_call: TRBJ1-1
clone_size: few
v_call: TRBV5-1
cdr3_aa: CASSWLRGRRAEAFF
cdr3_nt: TGCGCCAGCAGCTGGCTGAGGGGGCGGAGGGCTGAAGCTTTCTTT

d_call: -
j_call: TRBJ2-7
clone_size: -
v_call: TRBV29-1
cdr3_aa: CSVEGPGTPLEQYF
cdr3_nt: TGCAGCGTTGAAGGGCCCGGGACTCCCCTCGAGCAGTACTTC

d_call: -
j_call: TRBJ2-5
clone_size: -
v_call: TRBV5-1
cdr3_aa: CASSLNPSEETQYF
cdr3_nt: TGCGCCAGCAGCTTGAATCCCTCCGAGGAGACCCAGTACTTC

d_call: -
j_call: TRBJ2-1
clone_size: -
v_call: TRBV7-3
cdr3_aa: CASSLVQGSFGEQFF
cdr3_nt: TGTGCCAGCAGCTTGGTGCAGGGATCCTTTGGTGAGCAGTTCTTC

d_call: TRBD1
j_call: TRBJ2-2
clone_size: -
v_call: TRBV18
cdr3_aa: CASTQGQGTGELFF
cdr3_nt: TGTGCCAGCACACAGGGACAGGGCACCGGGGAGCTGTTTTTT

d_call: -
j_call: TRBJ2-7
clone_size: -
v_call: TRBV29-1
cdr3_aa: CSCREQDIYEQYF
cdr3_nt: TGCAGCTGTCGAGAACAGGATATTTACGAGCAGTACTTC

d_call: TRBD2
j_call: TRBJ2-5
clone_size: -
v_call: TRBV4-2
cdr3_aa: CASSQPGLAGGSGGVKETQYF
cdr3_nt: TGTGCCAGCAGCCAACCGGGACTAGCGGGAGGAAGCGGCGGGGTTAAAGAGACCCAGTACTTC

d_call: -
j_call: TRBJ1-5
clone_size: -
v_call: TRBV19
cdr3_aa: CASSPTGPGQPQHF
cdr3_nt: TGTGCCAGTAGCCCGACAGGACCGGGTCAGCCCCAGCATTTT

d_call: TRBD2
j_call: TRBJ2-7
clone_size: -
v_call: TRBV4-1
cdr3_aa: CASSPWTSGSSRSYEQYF
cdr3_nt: TGCGCCAGCAGCCCCTGGACTAGCGGGAGCTCGCGCTCCTACGAGCAGTACTTC

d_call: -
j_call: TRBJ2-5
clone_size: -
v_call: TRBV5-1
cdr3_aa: CASSPLGLNQETQYF
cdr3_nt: TGCGCCAGCAGCCCACTCGGACTAAATCAAGAGACCCAGTACTTC

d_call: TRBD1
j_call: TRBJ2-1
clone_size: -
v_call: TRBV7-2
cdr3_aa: CASSPGGEQFF
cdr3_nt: TGTGCCAGCAGCCCAGGGGGAGAGCAGTTCTTC

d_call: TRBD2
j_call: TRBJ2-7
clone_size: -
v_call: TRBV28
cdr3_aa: CASSPSGTRMGEQYF
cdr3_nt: TGTGCCAGCAGCCCCTCCGGGACTAGGATGGGGGAGCAGTACTTC

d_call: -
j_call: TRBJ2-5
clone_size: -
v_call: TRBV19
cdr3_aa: CASSPGGGGGETQYF
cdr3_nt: TGTGCCAGTAGCCCGGGTGGTGGGGGCGGAGAGACCCAGTACTTC

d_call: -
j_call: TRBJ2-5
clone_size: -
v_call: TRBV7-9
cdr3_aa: CASSSRVRRSQETQYF
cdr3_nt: TGTGCCAGCAGCTCGCGAGTACGGCGGTCCCAAGAGACCCAGTACTTC

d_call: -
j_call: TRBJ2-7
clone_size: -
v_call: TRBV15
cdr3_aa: CATSRVFDHEQYF
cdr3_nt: TGTGCCACCAGCCGGGTCTTTGACCACGAGCAGTACTTC

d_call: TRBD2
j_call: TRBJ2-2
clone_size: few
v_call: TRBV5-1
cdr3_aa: CASSPTSVNTGELFF
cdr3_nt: TGCGCCAGCAGCCCTACTAGCGTGAACACCGGGGAGCTGTTTTTT

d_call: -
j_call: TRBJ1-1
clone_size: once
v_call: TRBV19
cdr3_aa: CASSTTGNTEAFF
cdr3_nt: TGTGCCAGTAGTACTACAGGGAACACTGAAGCTTTCTTT

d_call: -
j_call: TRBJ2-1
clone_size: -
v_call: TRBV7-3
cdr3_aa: CASSFTSRSFNEQFF
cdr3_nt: TGTGCCAGCAGCTTTACTAGTCGGTCGTTCAATGAGCAGTTCTTC

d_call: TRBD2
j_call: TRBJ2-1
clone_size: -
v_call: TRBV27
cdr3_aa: CACRDRSGRGNEQFF
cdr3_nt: TGTGCCTGCAGGGATCGAAGCGGGAGGGGCAATGAGCAGTTCTTC

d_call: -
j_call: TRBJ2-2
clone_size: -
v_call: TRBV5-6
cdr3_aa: CASSLYIYPGLFF
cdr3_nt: TGTGCCAGCAGCTTGTATATATACCCGGGGCTGTTTTTT

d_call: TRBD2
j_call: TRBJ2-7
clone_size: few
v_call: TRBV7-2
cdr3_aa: CASSLRAGGTYEQYF
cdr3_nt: TGTGCCAGCAGCTTAAGAGCGGGAGGGACTTACGAGCAGTACTTC

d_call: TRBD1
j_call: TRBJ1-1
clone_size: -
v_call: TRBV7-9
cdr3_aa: CASSFRQGEILNTEAFF
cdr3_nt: TGTGCCAGCAGTTTCAGACAGGGGGAGATTCTGAACACTGAAGCTTTCTTT

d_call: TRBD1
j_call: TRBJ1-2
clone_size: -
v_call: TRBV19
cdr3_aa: CASSIGTGQGYTF
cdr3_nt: TGTGCCAGTAGTATCGGGACAGGGCAAGGCTACACCTTC